Shown below are 10 T cell receptor beta chains from a single sample sequenced in a study of cytomegalovirus exposure and HLA in healthy donors. With 60 Vbeta and 13 Jbeta primers, the PCR was carried out. TCRdb's table, derived via immunoSEQ multiplex PCR, lists solely in-frame clones and lacks some. The sample shows about 170,000 clones, roughly 60% of them seen only once. The specimen was PBMCs. The receptors stem from a man aged 40-55 years in good health and CMV-seronegative.

This chain joins TRBV13 and TRBJ1-4; no definite D call. Germline CDR1 reads PRHDT; CDR2 reads FYEKMQ (reference sequence). The CDR3 length is 14 residues. V was cut by 7 bases and J by 3 bases, with 12 bases left in between. The CDR3 nucleotides read TGTGCCAGCACCCCGTCGGGGTCTAATGAAAAACTGTTTTTT. Its translation is CASTPSGSNEKLFF.

The rearrangement links TRBV29-1 to TRBJ2-5; a weak D match, TRBD1 (6 bases). The closer fit of TRBJ2-7 to the DNA end suggests the J call may be wrong. Germline loops: CDR1 SQVTM, CDR2 ANQGSEA. This CDR3 comprises 12 residues. The CDR3 sequence is CSVRSQGSEQYF. CDR3 nucleotides: TGCAGCGTTCGTTCCCAGGGGAGCGAGCAGTACTTC.

The DNA for the CDR3 is TGTGCCAGCTTCGGGGGGGGCAACGAGCAGTACTTC. This translates into CASFGGGNEQYF. This chain joins TRBV18 and TRBJ2-7; 8 bases map to TRBD2. This CDR3 has 12 residues. The V segment lost 7 bases and the J segment 5 bases; nucleotides outside the gene matches: 4. Germline V gives CDR1 KGHSH, CDR2 LQKENI.

This clone has only one observation. CDR3 residues: CASSFDRGRRWEQFF. In nucleotides, the CDR3 is TGCGCCAGCAGCTTCGACAGGGGGCGAAGGTGGGAGCAGTTCTTC. The chain carries TRBV5-1 and TRBJ2-1; 10 bases match TRBD1. The CDR3 has 15 residues. Germline V CDR1 and CDR2: SGHRS, YFSETQ. With 2 bases clipped from V and 10 bases from J, the junction kept 9 bases outside the gene matches.

Worth noting for this clone: The junction and the germline gene differ at one end; a read error may be behind it. This CDR3 reads CSSSFSGTSGRSRDEQYF. Written as DNA, the CDR3 is TGTTCCAGCAGCTTTTCCGGGACTAGCGGGAGGAGTCGGGACGAGCAGTACTTC. The chain couples TRBV7-9 to TRBJ2-5; 15 positions agree with TRBD2. TRBJ2-7 matches the DNA end more closely, so the J call is doubtful. CDR3 length: 18 amino acids. Germline values: CDR1 SEHNR, CDR2 FQNEAQ (reference sequence).

This clone turned up a few times. The V gene is TRBV7-8, the J gene TRBJ1-1; TRBD1 is a possible D gene (5 bases). Trimming removed 0 bases at V and 6 bases at J, with 11 bases between. The CDR3 runs 14 residues. From germline, CDR1 is SGHVS and CDR2 FQNEAQ. CDR3: CASSLAAGLAEAFF. The CDR3 DNA sequence: TGTGCCAGCAGCTTAGCGGCAGGGTTGGCTGAAGCTTTCTTT.

V usage is TRBV9 and J usage is TRBJ2-2; D might be TRBD2 (6 bases). Germline loops: CDR1 SGDLS, CDR2 YYNGEE. CDR3 length: 15 amino acids. Trimming removed 2 bases at V and 6 bases at J, with 14 bases between. CDR3 bases: TGTGCCAGCAGCGTCACTTCCGGGAGTCCCGGGGAGCTGTTTTTT. Its protein product is CASSVTSGSPGELFF.

The chain employs TRBV7-2 and TRBJ2-7, with 10 bases that match TRBD1. J gave up 4 bases and V 3 bases, and 6 bases lay outside the gene matches. The CDR3 loop spans 15 amino acids. Germline-derived CDR1 and CDR2 are SGHTA and FQGNSA. Written as DNA, the CDR3 is TGTGCCAGCAGCTTTGGGACAGGGGCGGGTTACGAGCAGTACTTC. Amino acid sequence: CASSFGTGAGYEQYF.

The chain's CDR3 is CASSMGGRGQPQHF. CDR3 coding DNA: TGTGCCAGTAGTATGGGGGGGCGAGGACAGCCCCAGCATTTT. The chain is built from TRBV19 and TRBJ1-5; possible D gene TRBD1, 6 bases. This CDR3 has 14 amino acids. The V and J ends lost 3 bases and 7 bases respectively, with 13 bases between them. The germline V gene has CDR1 LNHDA and CDR2 SQIVND (reference sequence).

In this sample, this clone turned up a few times. The chain carries TRBV30 and TRBJ2-1, with TRBD2 matching 9 bases. CDR1 is GTSNPN and CDR2 is SVGIG in the germline V gene (reference sequence). V was pared by 2 bases and J by 8 bases, with 10 bases of the junction left unmatched. There are 15 residues in the CDR3. In nucleotides, the CDR3 is TGTGCCTGGAGTAGGTCTAGCGGGATAACCGATGAGCAGTTCTTC. It encodes CAWSRSSGITDEQFF.